The T cell receptor beta chain described here comes from a study of CD8+ T cells in alopecia areata. In the study overall: Tofacitinib ran for 6 to 18 months before 6 months off drug. The study's findings and limits: Normal scalp had lower clonality than lesional scalp, with alopecia totalis/universalis lesions showing this most strongly.

The CDR3 is 15 amino acids. From germline, CDR1 is SNHLY and CDR2 FYNNEI. The ends were cut back, 2 bases at V and 0 bases at J, with 8 bases in the middle. The sorting of PBMCs gave CD4+ and CD8+ T cells. RNA extraction and reverse transcription yielded cDNA as sequencing template. Data came from immunoSEQ multiplex PCR; TCRdb stores just in-frame clones and leaves some out. The table has roughly 150,000 clones, 40% to 65% seen once. In the case of this clone: Its cognate antigen is unknown.

This TCR was recovered from a human donor with alopecia areata. The source was CD8+ T cells sorted from blood, collected at week 0. This chain uses TRBV2 with TRBJ2-1; D is unclear. DNA for the CDR3: TGTGCCAGCAGTGAATTGGCCAGCTCCTACAATGAGCAGTTCTTC. It codes for CASSELASSYNEQFF.